These 14 T cell receptor beta chains share one sample of origin, sequenced in a study of blood T cell repertoires in COVID-19. Libraries were prepared by immunoSEQ multiplex PCR; TCRdb keeps only in-frame clonotypes and omits some of them. The data show fewer than 350,000 clones, 70% to 90% seen once. The sequencing sample was made of PBMCs or T cells enriched from blood (not recorded which). Source of these receptors: a woman in her forties who had recovered from COVID-19.

The chain joins TRBV7-3 to TRBJ2-7; 9 nucleotides agree with TRBD2. The V gene's germline CDR1 is SGHTA and CDR2 FQGTGA. CDR3 length: 15 amino acids. V was pared by 2 bases and J by 3 bases, with 5 bases of the junction left unmatched. The CDR3 is CASSLFSGRDYEQYF. The CDR3 DNA reads TGTGCCAGCAGCTTATTTAGCGGGAGAGACTACGAGCAGTACTTC.

V is TRBV20-1 and J is TRBJ2-3; D not certain. This CDR3 region has 11 residues. Germline V gives CDR1 DFQATT, CDR2 SNEGSKA (reference sequence). Trimming removed 0 bases from V and 9 bases from J, with 7 bases in between. The CDR3 region is CSARELETQYF. The CDR3 DNA reads TGCAGTGCTAGAGAATTAGAGACGCAGTATTTT.

This chain's CDR3 is CASSLGLVETQYF. CDR3 DNA: TGTGCCAGCAGCTTGGGACTGGTGGAGACCCAGTACTTC. This rearrangement joins TRBV5-6 to TRBJ2-5; no firm D call. The V end was cut by 0 bases, the J end by 5 bases, with 8 bases between. The CDR3 length is 13 residues. The germline gives CDR1 SGHDT, CDR2 YYEEEE.

This chain connects TRBV18 to TRBJ2-3, with 7 bases that match TRBD1. CDR1 is KGHSH, CDR2 LQKENI, per germline. This CDR3 has 15 residues. Losses at the gene ends were 5 bases for V and 4 bases for J; bases not matched to a gene: 9. The CDR3 is CASSSGTASADTQYF. The DNA of the CDR3 is TGTGCCAGCTCATCCGGGACAGCTTCGGCAGATACGCAGTATTTT. Based on the CDR3 plus reference TRBV18 and TRBJ2-3, the full variable domain is NAGVMQNPRHLVRRRGQEARLRCSPMKGHSHVYWYRQLPEEGLKFMVYLQKENIIDESGMPKERFSAEFPKEGPSILRIQQVVRGDSAAYFCASSSGTASADTQYFGPGTRLTVL.

This chain uses TRBV19 with TRBJ2-5; 8 bases map to TRBD1. The CDR3 loop spans 16 amino acids. Trimming removed 5 bases from V and 2 bases from J; junction bases left unmatched: 10. Germline V gene lookup returns CDR1 LNHDA and CDR2 SQIVND (reference sequence). This CDR3 reads CASSPWTGRGQETQYF. CDR3 DNA: TGTGCCAGTAGTCCTTGGACAGGGAGAGGGCAAGAGACCCAGTACTTC. The variable domain in full, completed from reference TRBV19 and TRBJ2-5, reads DGGITQSPKYLFRKEGQNVTLSCEQNLNHDAMYWYRQDPGQGLRLIYYSQIVNDFQKGDIAEGYSVSREKKESFPLTVTSAQKNPTAFYLCASSPWTGRGQETQYFGPGTRLLVL.

This chain connects TRBV5-1 to TRBJ2-3; D unresolved. The CDR3 is made up of 13 amino acids. Per germline, CDR1 SGHRS and CDR2 YFSETQ. With 7 bases removed from V and 1 base from J, the gap between germline ends came to 10 bases. As DNA, the CDR3 is TGCGCCAGCCTGGAGATCGGCACAGATACGCAGTATTTT. Protein: CASLEIGTDTQYF.

This chain connects TRBV14 to TRBJ2-7; 8 nucleotides match TRBD1. Trimming removed 1 base from V and 1 base from J; junction bases left unmatched: 3. Germline CDR1 is SGHDN and CDR2 is FVKESK. This CDR3 is 15 amino acids long. The DNA for the CDR3 is TGTGCCAGCAGCCAAGTGACAGGGGCGTCCTACGAGCAGTACTTC. As protein: CASSQVTGASYEQYF.

The V and J genes are TRBV27 and TRBJ1-2; 10 bases are shared with TRBD1. The length of the CDR3 is 14 residues. Germline CDR1 MNHEY, CDR2 SMNVEV (reference sequence). V gave up 5 bases and J gave up 5 bases; unmatched junction bases: 5. In DNA, the CDR3 is TGTGCCAGCAGTGGGGACAGGGGATTGTATGGCTACACCTTC. It yields the protein CASSGDRGLYGYTF.

The chain combines TRBV19 with TRBJ2-7, with 7 bases fitting TRBD1. The CDR3 sequence is 13 residues long. Germline CDR1 reads LNHDA; CDR2 reads SQIVND (reference sequence). V gave up 10 bases and J gave up 3 bases; unmatched junction bases: 9. The CDR3: CATQGGDRYEQYF. In nucleotides, the CDR3 is TGTGCCACGCAAGGGGGCGATCGCTACGAGCAGTACTTC.

The gene calls are TRBV28 and TRBJ1-1; D perhaps matches TRBD1 (6 bases). The germline V and J ends were trimmed by 3 bases and 2 bases, with 13 bases remaining between them. The CDR3 has 15 amino acids. Germline V gives CDR1 MDHEN, CDR2 SYDVKM. CDR3 residues: CASSFEGEKNTEAFF. The CDR3 nucleotides are TGTGCCAGCAGTTTTGAGGGGGAGAAAAACACTGAAGCTTTCTTT. Using reference TRBV28 and TRBJ1-1 for the parts outside the CDR3, the full variable domain is DVKVTQSSRYLVKRTGEKVFLECVQDMDHENMFWYRQDPGLGLRLIYFSYDVKMKEKGDIPEGYSVSREKKERFSLILESASTNQTSMYLCASSFEGEKNTEAFFGQGTRLTVV.

The gene calls are TRBV19 and TRBJ1-1, with unresolved D. The CDR3 consists of 14 residues. The V end lost 4 bases, the J end lost 1 base, and 10 bases lay between the germline ends. CDR1 is LNHDA, CDR2 SQIVND, per germline (reference sequence). CDR3 sequence reads: CASSRRERNTEAFF. The CDR3 nucleotides are TGTGCCAGTAGTAGGAGGGAGAGGAACACTGAAGCTTTCTTT.

The chain is built from TRBV19 and TRBJ1-5, with D hard to call. Trimming removed 0 bases at V and 4 bases at J, with 7 bases between. Germline lookup yields CDR1 LNHDA and CDR2 SQIVND (reference sequence). The CDR3 contains 14 residues. DNA for the CDR3: TGTGCCAGTAGTATAGATCGCGGGAATCAGCCCCAGCATTTT. Amino acids: CASSIDRGNQPQHF.

CDR3 nucleotides: TGCGCCAGCAGCCCCGACAGGGCTTGGGCAGATACGCAGTATTTT. Its translation is CASSPDRAWADTQYF. The J gene is TRBJ2-3, the V gene TRBV4-1; 7 nucleotides line up with TRBD1. Germline loops: CDR1 MGHRA, CDR2 YSYEKL. CDR3 length equals 15 residues. The J segment lost 4 bases and the V segment lost 4 bases, leaving 8 bases of the junction unmatched.

The J gene is TRBJ2-5, the V gene TRBV5-1; 7 positions agree with TRBD2. Trimming took 0 bases from V and 2 from J; bases not matched to a gene: 10. This CDR3 comprises 17 residues. Germline CDR1 reads SGHRS; CDR2 reads YFSETQ. The DNA for the CDR3 is TGCGCCAGCAGCTTGGGGCCTTGGGACTACGGGCAAGAGACCCAGTACTTC. Translated: CASSLGPWDYGQETQYF. Supplemented by reference TRBV5-1 and TRBJ2-5, the full variable domain reads KAGVTQTPRYLIKTRGQQVTLSCSPISGHRSVSWYQQTPGQGLQFLFEYFSETQRNKGNFPGRFSGRQFSNSRSEMNVSTLELGDSALYLCASSLGPWDYGQETQYFGPGTRLLVL.